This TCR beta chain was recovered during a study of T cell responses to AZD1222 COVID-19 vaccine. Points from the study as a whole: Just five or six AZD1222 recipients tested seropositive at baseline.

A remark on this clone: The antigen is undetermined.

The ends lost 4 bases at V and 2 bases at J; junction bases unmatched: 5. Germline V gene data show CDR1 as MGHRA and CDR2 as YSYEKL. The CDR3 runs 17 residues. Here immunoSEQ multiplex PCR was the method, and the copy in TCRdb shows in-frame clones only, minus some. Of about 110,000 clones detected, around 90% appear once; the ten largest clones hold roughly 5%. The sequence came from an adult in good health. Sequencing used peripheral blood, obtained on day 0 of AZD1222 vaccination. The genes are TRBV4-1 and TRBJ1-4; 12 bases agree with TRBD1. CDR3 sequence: CASSRGQGASTNEKLFF. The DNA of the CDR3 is TGCGCCAGCAGCCGGGGACAGGGGGCGTCGACTAATGAAAAACTGTTTTTT.